Listed below are T cell receptor beta chains from one sample, sequenced in a study of cytomegalovirus exposure and HLA in healthy donors. Using immunoSEQ multiplex PCR, the repertoire was profiled, and TCRdb retains in-frame clones only, with some absent. The repertoire has roughly 120,000 clones, about three quarters of them found once; the top ten carry 3.3%. The specimen was PBMCs. The receptors originated from a woman in her 30s in good health and CMV-seropositive. Each CDR3 is given with its conserved first and last residue. A D gene is named only where the DNA matches it firmly. Rows may omit the clone size; those that give it use once, few, many or a size class.

TRBV4-2	.	.	TRBJ1-3	TGTGCCAGCAGCCAAGATGGTCAGGGTCCTAACACCATATATTTT	CASSQDGQGPNTIYF
TRBV5-1	.	.	TRBJ2-5	TGCGCCAGCAGCTTGTTCGGACAGCAAGGAGAGACCCAGTACTTC	CASSLFGQQGETQYF
TRBV10-1	.	TRBD1	TRBJ1-4	TGCGCCAGCAGCGAGGACAGGGAACGCGAAAAACTGTTTTTT	CASSEDREREKLFF
TRBV11-1	.	.	TRBJ2-5	TGTGCCAGCAGCTTATTCGGGGAGACCCAGTACTTC	CASSLFGETQYF
TRBV2	.	.	TRBJ2-1	TGTGCCAGCAGTAAGCAGGCCAACGGTGAGCAGTTCTTC	CASSKQANGEQFF
TRBV4-1	once	.	TRBJ2-7	TGCGCCAGCAGCCGCTCGACAGAGCTCTCAGGCGAGCAGTACTTC	CASSRSTELSGEQYF
TRBV5-4	few	TRBD1	TRBJ2-5	TGTGCCAGCAGCAGGACAGGGGAAAAAGAGACCCAGTACTTC	CASSRTGEKETQYF
TRBV6-5	.	TRBD1	TRBJ2-7	TGTGCCAGCAGTAAACAGGGGTCCTTTTCTGAGCAGTACTTC	CASSKQGSFSEQYF
TRBV9	.	.	TRBJ2-1	TGTGCCAGCAGCCCCTCATCCCCAGGGAAACCCTACAATGAGCAGTTCTTC	CASSPSSPGKPYNEQFF
TRBV18	few	TRBD2	TRBJ2-1	TGTGCCAGCTCACCCCCCTTGGCGGGGGGGCTAGATGAGCAGTTCTTC	CASSPPLAGGLDEQFF
TRBV4-1	.	.	TRBJ1-1	TGCGCCAGCAGCCCGGACGGGGGGGGGTTCACTGAAGCTTTCTTT	CASSPDGGGFTEAFF
TRBV6-6	.	.	TRBJ2-7	TGTGCCAGCAAACCACTACCCAGCTCCTACGAGCAGTACTTC	CASKPLPSSYEQYF
TRBV7-2	.	.	TRBJ1-2	TGTGCCAGCAGCTTATCGTCAAGCCCAACCTATGGCTACACCTTC	CASSLSSSPTYGYTF
TRBV11-2	.	.	TRBJ1-4	TGTGCCAGCAGCTTAGTGACAGGCTCCGAAAAACTGTTTTTT	CASSLVTGSEKLFF
TRBV30	.	TRBD1	TRBJ1-6	TGTGCCTGGAGATCCCAAGCAGGGGGTGCGTATAATTCACCCCTCCACTTT	CAWRSQAGGAYNSPLHF
TRBV9	.	.	TRBJ2-7	TGTGCCAGCAGCGAGGGGGTGGGGTGGGTGGACGAGCAGTACTTC	CASSEGVGWVDEQYF
TRBV28	.	.	TRBJ1-4	TGTGCCAGCAGTTTCGCACGGAGACCGATTAATGAAAAACTGTTTTTT	CASSFARRPINEKLFF
TRBV29-1	.	TRBD1	TRBJ1-2	TGCAGCGTTCCGCTGACAGGGCGAAACTATGGCTACACCTTC	CSVPLTGRNYGYTF
TRBV9	.	.	TRBJ2-5	TGTGCCAGCAGCGTACAGAACCAAGAGACCCAGTACTTC	CASSVQNQETQYF
TRBV6-7	few	.	TRBJ1-4	TGTGCCAGCAGACCCAGGGGTGAAAAACTGTTTTTT	CASRPRGEKLFF
TRBV5-5	.	.	TRBJ2-5	TGTGCCAGCAGCTTTGGGCCGGAGACCCAGTACTTC	CASSFGPETQYF
TRBV7-2	.	.	TRBJ2-2	TGTGCCAGCCAGGACCGACAGCGCACCGGGGAGCTGTTTTTT	CASQDRQRTGELFF
TRBV9	.	.	TRBJ2-1	TGTGCCAGCAGCGTTAGATCCGGACTGAATGAGCAGTTCTTC	CASSVRSGLNEQFF
TRBV27	.	TRBD2	TRBJ2-1	TGTGCCAGCAGGGTAATAGCGGGGGGAGGAATCTATGAGCAGTTCTTC	CASRVIAGGGIYEQFF
TRBV5-4	.	.	TRBJ1-3	TGTGCCAGCAGTCCGTACTCTGGAAACACCATATATTTT	CASSPYSGNTIYF
TRBV28	few	TRBD1	TRBJ2-5	TGTGCCAGCGGAAGTGGACAGGGGAGGGGGGAGACCCAGTACTTC	CASGSGQGRGETQYF
TRBV2	once	.	TRBJ2-3	TGTGCCAGCAGTGGACTAGATACGCAGTATTTT	CASSGLDTQYF
TRBV5-1	.	.	TRBJ1-2	TGCGCCAGCAGCCCAGTAACAGGGCCTAGCGGCTACACCTTC	CASSPVTGPSGYTF
TRBV9	.	.	TRBJ1-6	TGTGCCAGCAGCGTAGAACAGGCTGCACCCCTCCACTTT	CASSVEQAAPLHF
TRBV5-4	.	TRBD2	TRBJ2-1	TGTGCCAGCAGCTCCCCTAGCGGGGGGGCCAATGAGCAGTTCTTC	CASSSPSGGANEQFF
TRBV6-6	.	.	TRBJ1-5	TGTGCCAGCAGTACTGGACAGCCCAATCAGCCCCAGCATTTT	CASSTGQPNQPQHF
TRBV11-2	.	TRBD1	TRBJ1-2	TGTGCCAGCAGCCCGTTGACAGGGCGTACGGGCGGCTACACCTTC	CASSPLTGRTGGYTF
TRBV30	once	.	TRBJ1-6	TGTGCCTGGAGTGCCGGGGGTTATTCACCCCTCCACTTT	CAWSAGGYSPLHF
TRBV19	.	.	TRBJ2-3	TGTGCCACACAGGACAGCTCCCGGACAGATACGCAGTATTTT	CATQDSSRTDTQYF
TRBV5-1	.	.	TRBJ2-3	TGCGCCAGCAGCTTGGTACGTGGGGGCGCAGATACGCAGTATTTT	CASSLVRGGADTQYF
TRBV6-5	.	.	TRBJ1-6	TGTGCCAGCAGTTACCGGCAGGAACTCTATAATTCACCCCTCCACTTT	CASSYRQELYNSPLHF
TRBV4-2	.	.	TRBJ2-5	TGTGCCAGCAGCCAAGATAGGAGAGGGACTCCAAGATCGGAGACCCAGTACTTC	CASSQDRRGTPRSETQYF
TRBV28	once	.	TRBJ1-2	TGTGCCAGCAGTTTAGGAGCAGGGAATAACTATGGCTACACCTTC	CASSLGAGNNYGYTF
TRBV29-1	.	TRBD2	TRBJ2-1	TGCAGCGCGCCCCCGGGGAGCGGGGGGGGGTCCTACAATGAGCAGTTCTTC	CSAPPGSGGGSYNEQFF